These 15 T cell receptor beta chains were all obtained from the same sample, sequenced in a study of PD-1 blockade in classical Hodgkin lymphoma. The time point: cycle 4 day 1 (C4D1), after less than 7 weeks of nivolumab. Each and every patient relapsed after autologous stem cell transplantation, and patients got differing brentuximab vedotin exposure. Thawed PBMCs supplied CD8+ T cells via magnetic negative selection. Assay: immunoSEQ multiplex PCR; the TCRdb copy retains only in-frame clones and omits some. The repertoire holds about 3,100 clones, with 70% to 75% as singletons. The starting material was CD8+ T cells from blood, obtained before the fourth cycle of nivolumab. These receptors were obtained from a human donor with classical Hodgkin lymphoma.

The chain employs TRBV29-1 and TRBJ2-7, with 7 positions matching TRBD1. J was trimmed by 2 bases and V by 6 bases; bases with no gene match: 7. The CDR3 has 13 amino acids. In germline, CDR1 is SQVTM, CDR2 ANQGSEA. CDR3 residues: CSVETGNPYEQYF. CDR3 DNA sequence: TGCAGCGTCGAGACAGGGAACCCCTACGAGCAGTACTTC.

The chain couples TRBV10-3 to TRBJ2-3; D is perhaps TRBD1 (6 bases). The CDR3 runs 15 residues. V lost 8 bases and J 0 bases, leaving 15 bases between the germline ends. Per the germline V gene, CDR1 is ENHRY and CDR2 is SYGVKD. CDR3 residues: CAIRRTVPSTDTQYF. For the CDR3, the DNA is TGTGCCATCCGTCGGACAGTCCCTAGCACAGATACGCAGTATTTT.

The chain's CDR3 is CSVIGQDSSSYEQYF. The CDR3 DNA reads TGCAGCGTTATTGGACAGGACTCGAGCTCCTACGAGCAGTACTTC. The gene calls are TRBV29-1 and TRBJ2-7, with TRBD1 matching over 7 bases. This CDR3 comprises 15 residues. J lost 0 bases, V lost 5 bases, and 10 bases had no gene match. Germline lookup yields CDR1 SQVTM and CDR2 ANQGSEA.

A few counts support this clone. J is TRBJ2-3 and V is TRBV27; possibly TRBD1 for D (5 bases). The CDR3 covers 12 residues. Germline assignment: CDR1 MNHEY and CDR2 SMNVEV (reference sequence). V was cut by 8 bases and J by 4 bases, with 10 bases left in between. The CDR3 coding sequence is TGTGCCAGCCTAGGGGTCGCAGATACGCAGTATTTT. It is translated as CASLGVADTQYF.

This chain uses TRBV28 with TRBJ1-5; D remains unclear. Germline CDR1 reads MDHEN; CDR2 reads SYDVKM. The V end was cut by 5 bases, the J end by 6 bases, with 8 bases between. The CDR3 loop spans 12 amino acids. CDR3: CASSPLFQPQHF. The CDR3 region has the DNA TGTGCCAGCAGTCCATTATTTCAGCCCCAGCATTTT.

The V and J genes are TRBV7-9 and TRBJ1-1; no clear D. The V and J ends lost 0 bases and 2 bases respectively, with 7 bases between them. Germline V gives CDR1 SEHNR, CDR2 FQNEAQ (reference sequence). The CDR3 extends over 14 amino acids. The CDR3 here is CASSLAESNTEAFF. The CDR3 DNA sequence: TGTGCCAGCAGCTTAGCGGAAAGTAACACTGAAGCTTTCTTT.

The chain joins TRBV27 to TRBJ2-6; D perhaps matches TRBD2 (6 bases). There are 16 residues in the CDR3. The V gene lost 6 bases and the J gene lost 4 bases, with 16 bases spanning the gap. Germline V lookup: CDR1 MNHEY, CDR2 SMNVEV (reference sequence). CDR3 amino acids: CASSFIAGSGANVLTF. In DNA, the CDR3 is TGTGCCAGCAGCTTTATCGCGGGATCAGGGGCCAACGTCCTGACTTTC.

J is TRBJ1-5 and V is TRBV6-1; D not certain. V lost 6 bases and J 3 bases, leaving 15 bases between the germline ends. There are 15 residues in the CDR3. Per the germline V gene, CDR1 is MNHNS and CDR2 is SASEGT. The CDR3 region has the DNA TGTGCCAGCAGGGGTGCGGGTCCCTACAATCAGCCCCAGCATTTT. Translation gives CASRGAGPYNQPQHF.

The V and J genes are TRBV9 and TRBJ2-5; D uncertain. Germline CDR1 is SGDLS and CDR2 is YYNGEE. V gave up 4 bases and J gave up 6 bases, with 16 bases separating them. This CDR3 has 14 amino acids. The CDR3 sequence: CASSSGPGLQTQYF. As DNA, the CDR3 is TGTGCCAGCAGCTCCGGACCTGGGCTGCAGACCCAGTACTTC. The full variable domain, in which reference TRBV9 and TRBJ2-5 provide the parts outside the CDR3, is DSGVTQTPKHLITATGQRVTLRCSPRSGDLSVYWYQQSLDQGLQFLIQYYNGEERAKGNILERFSAQQFPDLHSELNLSSLELGDSALYFCASSSGPGLQTQYFGPGTRLLVL.

V usage is TRBV7-8 and J usage is TRBJ1-5, with no clear D. Germline CDR1 reads SGHVS; CDR2 reads FQNEAQ. This CDR3 region has 13 residues. V was clipped by 1 base and J by 7 bases, with 8 bases between them. CDR3 DNA sequence: TGTGCCAGCAGCTTAGGTGGGGTCCAGCCCCAGCATTTT. Protein sequence: CASSLGGVQPQHF.

This clone is large (0.1 to 1%) by share. The chain uses TRBV2 and TRBJ2-2; TRBD1 or TRBD2 may be the D gene (5 bases each). CDR3 length: 14 residues. The germline V and J ends were trimmed by 3 bases and 7 bases, with 12 bases remaining between them. Germline values: CDR1 SNHLY, CDR2 FYNNEI. Here the CDR3 reads CASSDRASLGELFF. Here the CDR3 DNA reads TGTGCCAGCAGTGACAGGGCTAGCCTCGGGGAGCTGTTTTTT.

This clone has only a few counts. The chain combines TRBV4-3 with TRBJ1-2, with 7 bases lining up with TRBD1. The germline V gene has CDR1 LGHNA and CDR2 YSLEER. The ends lost 5 bases at V and 4 bases at J; junction bases unmatched: 10. This CDR3 has 15 residues. The CDR3 here is CASSTGVGASYGYTF. DNA for the CDR3: TGCGCCAGCAGCACAGGGGTAGGGGCTAGCTATGGCTACACCTTC.

This clone was recorded once. The V gene is TRBV7-9, the J gene TRBJ1-1, with D perhaps TRBD1 (6 bases). The CDR3 spans 17 residues. Trimming cost V 2 bases and J 3 bases, with 19 bases left between them. From germline, CDR1 is SEHNR and CDR2 FQNEAQ (reference sequence). The CDR3 protein is CASSLNSAGDVDTEAFF. CDR3 sequence (DNA): TGTGCCAGCAGCTTAAATTCGGCAGGGGACGTTGACACTGAAGCTTTCTTT.

The V gene is TRBV10-1, the J gene TRBJ1-4; 12 bases line up with TRBD1. Germline V gene data show CDR1 as WNHNN and CDR2 as SYGVQD (reference sequence). Trimming at V came to 5 bases and at J to 8 bases, leaving 9 bases not matched to a gene. This CDR3 spans 16 amino acids. The CDR3 protein is CASSSRGTGGLEKLFF. In DNA form, the CDR3 reads TGCGCCAGCAGTAGCAGGGGGACAGGGGGCTTGGAAAAACTGTTTTTT.

V gene TRBV7-9 combines with J gene TRBJ2-5; TRBD2 aligns across 12 bases. This CDR3 comprises 19 residues. Looked up from germline, CDR1 is SEHNR and CDR2 is FQNEAQ (reference sequence). V lost 5 bases and J lost 4; bases outside the gene matches: 17. CDR3 residues: CASSLQTSGGPYTRETQYF. For the CDR3, the DNA is TGTGCCAGCAGCCTTCAGACTAGCGGGGGCCCTTACACCAGAGAGACCCAGTACTTC.